This passage covers 25 T cell receptor beta chains from one sample sequenced in a study of beta chain features in type 1 diabetes. Study conclusions and caveats: Type 1 diabetes patients had TCRB CDR3s that were shorter (moderately but significantly so) in all four CD4+ subsets.

The isolated RNA, all of it, was reverse transcribed, so expressed TCRB transcripts were what got sequenced. The table came from immunoSEQ multiplex PCR; TCRdb's copy has only in-frame clones and leaves some out. The sample has some 240,000 clones; 16% are singletons. Antigens of these TCRs are unknown. Specimen: naive CD4+ T cells from blood. These receptors were taken from a man aged 25-45 years with type 1 diabetes.

The V gene is TRBV7-2, the J gene TRBJ2-7; 11 nucleotides agree with TRBD2. The germline CDR1 and CDR2 sequences are SGHTA and FQGNSA. Trimming removed 5 bases from V and 3 bases from J; junction bases left unmatched: 9. The CDR3 runs 16 residues. The CDR3 DNA is TGTGCCAGCAGCCTTCGTACCGGGACTAGCGGCTACGAGCAGTACTTC. Translating gives CASSLRTGTSGYEQYF.

The V gene is TRBV7-2, the J gene TRBJ2-1; D may be TRBD1 or TRBD2 (5 bases each). Germline loops: CDR1 SGHTA, CDR2 FQGNSA. Trimming left V 5 bases short and J 4 bases short, with 12 bases between. The CDR3 runs 14 residues. As DNA, the CDR3 is TGTGCCAGCAGCCCTGGGACGGCTTACAATGAGCAGTTCTTC. As protein: CASSPGTAYNEQFF.

Details on this clone: The same CDR3 also results from other DNA sequences found in this sample. The chain employs TRBV14 and TRBJ2-2, with D unresolved. Germline V lookup: CDR1 SGHDN, CDR2 FVKESK. Trimming took 1 base from V and 1 from J, leaving 7 bases between them. This CDR3 is 15 amino acids long. Here the CDR3 DNA reads TGTGCCAGCAGCCAAGTTGGGCGGAACACCGGGGAGCTGTTTTTT. This translates into CASSQVGRNTGELFF.

The table lists this clone with a few counts. CDR3 DNA: TGTGCCAGCAGTGGTGTAAGCACAGATACGCAGTATTTT. Amino acid sequence: CASSGVSTDTQYF. This chain joins TRBV2 and TRBJ2-3; D gene unclear. The length of the CDR3 is 13 residues. The V gene's germline CDR1 is SNHLY and CDR2 FYNNEI. V lost 4 bases and J 0 bases, leaving 5 bases between the germline ends.

This clone has more than one count but fewer than ten. V and J are TRBV15 and TRBJ2-3; D is possibly TRBD1 or TRBD2 (6 bases each). Germline V CDR1 and CDR2: LNHNV, YYDKDF (reference sequence). CDR3 length: 14 residues. The V and J ends lost 9 bases and 1 base respectively, with 14 bases between them. CDR3 sequence (DNA): TGTGCCACTAAACCGGGGGCTCGCACAGATACGCAGTATTTT. It is translated as CATKPGARTDTQYF.

The chain combines TRBV14 with TRBJ2-1, with D possibly TRBD1 on 6 matching bases. V lost 5 bases and J 0 bases, leaving 14 bases between the germline ends. The CDR3 loop spans 16 amino acids. The germline V gene has CDR1 SGHDN and CDR2 FVKESK. The CDR3 here is CASSSRGHSSYNEQFF. CDR3 nucleotide sequence: TGTGCCAGCAGCTCACGGGGACATAGCTCCTACAATGAGCAGTTCTTC.

This chain joins TRBV4-3 and TRBJ1-4; 8 nucleotides align to TRBD1. The length of the CDR3 is 16 residues. V was pared by 0 bases and J by 7 bases, with 7 bases of the junction left unmatched. Germline loops: CDR1 LGHNA, CDR2 YSLEER. DNA for the CDR3: TGCGCCAGCAGCCAAGATCTTGGACAGGGAGGTGAAAAACTGTTTTTT. Its translation is CASSQDLGQGGEKLFF.

The V gene is TRBV11-2, the J gene TRBJ2-1; D possibly matches TRBD1 or TRBD2 (6 bases each). The CDR3 loop spans 15 amino acids. The germline gives CDR1 SGHAT, CDR2 FQNNGV. The V gene lost 5 bases and the J gene lost 5 bases, with 16 bases spanning the gap. The CDR3 region is CASSPLRGGNNEQFF. The CDR3 DNA reads TGTGCCAGCAGCCCCCTCAGGGGAGGAAACAATGAGCAGTTCTTC.

The gene calls are TRBV4-2 and TRBJ2-7; the D is unclear. Germline V gives CDR1 LGHNA, CDR2 YNFKEQ. This CDR3 comprises 12 residues. V lost 3 bases, J lost 6 bases, and 9 bases lay in between. The CDR3 loop is CASSHPTSEQYF. The CDR3 DNA follows: TGTGCCAGCAGCCACCCCACCTCCGAGCAGTACTTC.

Only a few counts were recorded for this clone. The chain recombines TRBV4-2 with TRBJ2-5; TRBD2 is a possible D gene (6 bases). Germline V gene sequence: CDR1 LGHNA, CDR2 YNFKEQ. V lost 4 bases and J 7 bases, leaving 19 bases between the germline ends. This CDR3 is built from 15 residues. The CDR3 coding sequence is TGTGCCAGCAGCCGGGATCTAGCGTTTCGGACGACCCAGTACTTC. Protein product: CASSRDLAFRTTQYF.

The J gene is TRBJ2-2, the V gene TRBV27, with 8 positions matching TRBD1. This CDR3 has 15 amino acids. Germline V gene lookup returns CDR1 MNHEY and CDR2 SMNVEV (reference sequence). The ends lost 6 bases at V and 5 bases at J; junction bases unmatched: 8. CDR3 coding DNA: TGTGCCAGCAGCCGACAGGGGCCGCGGACCGGGGAGCTGTTTTTT. Its protein is CASSRQGPRTGELFF.

V usage is TRBV29-1 and J usage is TRBJ2-1, with D perhaps matching TRBD2 (7 bases). V lost 0 bases, J lost 2 bases, and 14 bases lay in between. CDR1 SQVTM and CDR2 ANQGSEA come from the germline V gene. The CDR3 is 16 amino acids. DNA for the CDR3: TGCAGCGTTGAAGATGGAGGCGGGGGCGCCTACAATGAGCAGTTCTTC. Translation: CSVEDGGGGAYNEQFF.

This rearrangement joins TRBV29-1 to TRBJ2-1; the match to TRBD2 covers 8 bases. This CDR3 is 13 amino acids long. V was pared by 6 bases and J by 4 bases, with 5 bases of the junction left unmatched. The germline CDR1 and CDR2 sequences are SQVTM and ANQGSEA. The CDR3 DNA reads as TGCAGCGTGCCGGGACTAGAATACAATGAGCAGTTCTTC. Its protein product is CSVPGLEYNEQFF.

The V and J genes are TRBV7-9 and TRBJ1-1, with a weak D call TRBD1 (5 bases). The V end was cut by 5 bases, the J end by 4 bases, with 11 bases between. CDR1 and CDR2 from the germline V gene are SEHNR and FQNEAQ (reference sequence). The CDR3 contains 13 residues. CDR3 sequence (DNA): TGTGCCAGCAGCACGGGACCTGGCACTGAAGCTTTCTTT. Its translation is CASSTGPGTEAFF.

The gene calls are TRBV11-2 and TRBJ2-1; 10 nucleotides align to TRBD2. V was pared by 3 bases and J by 3 bases, with 2 bases of the junction left unmatched. CDR1 is SGHAT and CDR2 is FQNNGV in the germline V gene. The CDR3 spans 15 residues. The CDR3 coding sequence is TGTGCCAGCAGCTTCGGACTAGCGGACTACAATGAGCAGTTCTTC. Amino acids: CASSFGLADYNEQFF.

This chain connects TRBV30 to TRBJ2-5; no clear D gene. The germline V gene has CDR1 GTSNPN and CDR2 SVGIG (reference sequence). This CDR3 has 12 residues. V lost 0 bases and J lost 2, with 4 bases in between. CDR3 protein: CAWSVLQETQYF. CDR3 nucleotides: TGTGCCTGGAGTGTACTGCAAGAGACCCAGTACTTC.

This clone was seen a handful of times. V and J are TRBV30 and TRBJ2-7; 7 nucleotides line up with TRBD1. Germline V lookup: CDR1 GTSNPN, CDR2 SVGIG (reference sequence). V lost 5 bases and J lost 0; bases outside the gene matches: 1. The CDR3 is 12 amino acids. CDR3 residues: CAWEGASYEQYF. CDR3 bases: TGTGCCTGGGAGGGGGCCTCCTACGAGCAGTACTTC.

This chain joins TRBV5-8 and TRBJ2-4; D is unresolved. This CDR3 has 15 residues. CDR1 and CDR2 (germline): SGHTS, YDEGEE. V lost 0 bases to trimming and J lost 0 bases, with 7 bases between them. The CDR3: CASSLALGAKNIQYF. In DNA form, the CDR3 reads TGTGCCAGCAGCTTGGCCCTTGGAGCCAAAAACATTCAGTACTTC.

The chain joins TRBV30 to TRBJ2-7; D unclear. Germline loops: CDR1 GTSNPN, CDR2 SVGIG (reference sequence). The length of the CDR3 is 11 residues. Trimming took 0 bases from V and 9 from J, leaving 9 bases between them. CDR3 DNA sequence: TGTGCCTGGAGTGTACGGGCACTGCAGTACTTC. Its protein is CAWSVRALQYF.

The gene calls are TRBV4-1 and TRBJ2-7; 10 positions match TRBD2. The ends lost 3 bases at V and 1 base at J; junction bases unmatched: 6. CDR3 length equals 16 residues. The germline CDR1 and CDR2 sequences are MGHRA and YSYEKL. DNA of the CDR3: TGCGCCAGCAGCCAGGCAACTAGCGGGGTATCCTACGAGCAGTACTTC. This translates into CASSQATSGVSYEQYF.

This clone was found a few times. The genes are TRBV29-1 and TRBJ2-3; 7 bases agree with TRBD1. The V segment lost 6 bases and the J segment 6 bases; nucleotides outside the gene matches: 6. This CDR3 comprises 12 residues. In germline, CDR1 is SQVTM, CDR2 ANQGSEA. For the CDR3, the DNA is TGCAGCGTCGCCGACAGGGCGGATACGCAGTATTTT. Encoded protein: CSVADRADTQYF.

This sequence joins TRBV30 and TRBJ2-7; no reliable D call. This CDR3 spans 12 amino acids. Germline CDR1 is GTSNPN and CDR2 is SVGIG (reference sequence). V lost 0 bases and J lost 6, with 9 bases in between. CDR3 sequence (DNA): TGTGCCTGGAGTGTAGCTGTGGGCGAGCAGTACTTC. Translated: CAWSVAVGEQYF.

A few counts support this clone. The gene calls are TRBV27 and TRBJ2-5; D not resolved. The V end lost 3 bases, the J end lost 3 bases, and 8 bases lay between the germline ends. Looked up from germline, CDR1 is MNHEY and CDR2 is SMNVEV (reference sequence). The CDR3 sequence is 13 residues long. This chain's CDR3 is CASSFRREETQYF. DNA for the CDR3: TGTGCCAGCAGTTTTAGAAGGGAAGAGACCCAGTACTTC.

The chain uses TRBV4-1 and TRBJ2-7, with D perhaps TRBD1 (5 bases). There are 13 residues in the CDR3. V lost 3 bases, J lost 2 bases, and 8 bases lay in between. CDR1 MGHRA and CDR2 YSYEKL come from the germline V gene. The chain's CDR3 is CASSQGQTYEQYF. The CDR3, as DNA: TGCGCCAGCAGCCAGGGGCAGACCTACGAGCAGTACTTC.

To note about this clone: This same CDR3 is encoded by further DNA sequences in the sample. This sequence joins TRBV28 and TRBJ2-7, with 9 bases that match TRBD1. Germline V gene lookup returns CDR1 MDHEN and CDR2 SYDVKM. V shed 5 bases and J 3 bases; nucleotides not matched to a gene: 8. The CDR3 sequence is 15 residues long. DNA for the CDR3: TGTGCCAGCAGTCCCGGTGGGACAGGGAGCTACGAGCAGTACTTC. Its protein product is CASSPGGTGSYEQYF.